The 21 T cell receptor beta chains given below trace back to one sample, sequenced in a study of identical twins. TCRdb used MiXCR to reprocess the 5' RACE reads, holding one entry per CDR3 protein. The data hold about 520,000 distinct CDR3 sequences, with under 25% observed a single time. This sample was also put to use in a study of T cells expressing NK-cell markers.

The sequenced sample consisted of CD4+ T cells sorted from blood. These TCRs come from a woman between 18 and 30 years old in good health.

V and J are TRBV20-1 and TRBJ1-1, with TRBD1 as a possible D gene (6 bases). CDR3 length: 13 residues. Trimming cost V 4 bases and J 1 base, with 10 bases left between them. The germline V gene has CDR1 DFQATT and CDR2 SNEGSKA (reference sequence). CDR3 DNA sequence: TGCAGTGCTACCCGGACAGCGAACACTGAAGCTTTCTTT. Residues: CSATRTANTEAFF.

At least ten counts were recorded for this clonotype. The chain uses TRBV7-6 and TRBJ1-1; D gene unclear. Trimming stripped 1 base from V and 4 bases from J, with 7 bases between. This CDR3 has 13 residues. Germline V gene lookup returns CDR1 SGHVS and CDR2 FNYEAQ. The CDR3 DNA sequence: TGTGCCAGCAGCTTAGGTTATGGCACTGAAGCTTTCTTT. Translated: CASSLGYGTEAFF.

This clonotype was counted a few times. The chain carries TRBV6-1 and TRBJ1-2; D not certain. The CDR3 runs to 14 residues. Trimming took 6 bases from V and 5 from J, leaving 16 bases between them. From germline, CDR1 is MNHNS and CDR2 SASEGT. The CDR3 bases are TGTGCCAGCAGCCAACCTGGACCGCCATATGGCTACACCTTC. This gives the protein CASSQPGPPYGYTF.

The rearrangement joins TRBV29-1 to TRBJ2-3, with TRBD1 matching 8 bases. The V segment lost 8 bases and the J segment 7 bases; nucleotides outside the gene matches: 14. From germline, CDR1 is SQVTM and CDR2 ANQGSEA. The CDR3 contains 14 residues. The DNA of the CDR3 is TGCAGCTGTTCGACAGGGGACCCGTTTAATACGCAGTATTTT. Translating gives CSCSTGDPFNTQYF.

The DNA for the CDR3 is TGTGCCAGCAGCGACGGGACAGCCTACGAGCAGTACTTC. Translation gives CASSDGTAYEQYF. The chain carries TRBV12-3 or TRBV12-4 and TRBJ2-7; 7 bases fit TRBD1. This CDR3 has 13 residues. Trimming cost V 6 bases and J 2 bases; bases outside gene matches: 4.

The chain combines TRBV12-3 or TRBV12-4 with TRBJ2-1; TRBD2 aligns across 10 bases. This CDR3 has 16 residues. Trimming at V came to 5 bases and at J to 7 bases, leaving 11 bases not matched to a gene. The CDR3 nucleotides read TGTGCCAGCAGTCCTGGGGTAGCGGGGGGTCAGAATGAGCAGTTCTTC. It yields the protein CASSPGVAGGQNEQFF.

This clonotype was detected ten times or more. The chain has TRBV3-1 and TRBJ1-5; 7 nucleotides match TRBD1. The CDR3 extends over 13 amino acids. The ends lost 8 bases at V and 6 bases at J; junction bases unmatched: 7. Germline-derived CDR1 and CDR2 are LGHDT and YNNKEL (reference sequence). CDR3 amino acids: CASAQGKGQPQHF. The CDR3 nucleotides read TGTGCCAGCGCACAGGGGAAGGGTCAGCCCCAGCATTTT.

This CDR3 is CASSQLRETRKNIQYF. The CDR3, as DNA: TGTGCCAGCAGCCAACTCCGGGAGACACGCAAAAACATTCAGTACTTC. This chain links TRBV13 with TRBJ2-4; maybe TRBD2 (6 bases). This CDR3 has 16 amino acids. V was shortened by 5 bases and J by 3 bases, with 17 bases between the two germline ends. Germline CDR1 reads PRHDT; CDR2 reads FYEKMQ (reference sequence).

This clonotype turned up a few times. The genes are TRBV18 and TRBJ2-7, with a weak D call TRBD1 (6 bases). Germline loops: CDR1 KGHSH, CDR2 LQKENI. This CDR3 is 14 amino acids long. Trimming took off 2 bases at V and 2 bases at J, with 10 bases between the two ends. The DNA of the CDR3 is TGTGCCAGCTCACCATCGGACAGAGCCTACGAGCAGTACTTC. It encodes CASSPSDRAYEQYF.

This clonotype was observed a few times. This chain's CDR3 is CASRGGPNEKLFF. The CDR3 nucleotides read TGTGCCAGCAGGGGCGGGCCGAATGAAAAACTGTTTTTT. V gene TRBV7-9 combines with J gene TRBJ1-4, with unresolved D. Trimming left V 6 bases short and J 5 bases short, with 10 bases between. There are 13 residues in the CDR3. CDR1 is SEHNR, CDR2 FQNEAQ, per germline (reference sequence).

The chain is built from TRBV7-2 and TRBJ2-1; 7 positions match TRBD2. In germline, CDR1 is SGHTA, CDR2 FQGNSA. The CDR3 is made up of 13 amino acids. The V and J ends lost 2 bases and 11 bases, in that order; junction bases with no gene match: 6. The DNA for the CDR3 is TGTGCCAGCAGCTTACGCCAGAGCGGGAAGCAGTTCTTC. Translation: CASSLRQSGKQFF. Combining the CDR3 with reference TRBV7-2 and TRBJ2-1 gives the whole variable domain GAGVSQSPSNKVTEKGKDVELRCDPISGHTALYWYRQSLGQGLEFLIYFQGNSAPDKSGLPSDRFSAERTGGSVSTLTIQRTQQEDSAVYLCASSLRQSGKQFFGPGTRLTVL.

The chain links TRBV20-1 to TRBJ2-7; D is ambiguous. Deletions cut 3 bases from V and 12 bases from J, with 24 bases between. The CDR3 is made up of 14 amino acids. Germline lookup yields CDR1 DFQATT and CDR2 SNEGSKA (reference sequence). CDR3 DNA: TGCAGTGCTAGGGATGAAGCAGGAGCGCCGATGGGGTACTTC. It translates to CSARDEAGAPMGYF.

The CDR3, as DNA: TGTGCCAGCAGCCCAGACAGGAATCAACTGTTTTTT. It is translated as CASSPDRNQLFF. The chain joins TRBV7-9 to TRBJ1-4, with D maybe TRBD1 (6 bases). There are 12 residues in the CDR3. V was pared by 5 bases and J by 12 bases, with 13 bases between. Looked up from germline, CDR1 is SEHNR and CDR2 is FQNEAQ (reference sequence).

This clonotype was counted between two and nine times. V gene TRBV3-1 combines with J gene TRBJ1-6; 10 bases fit TRBD1. Germline CDR1 reads LGHDT; CDR2 reads YNNKEL (reference sequence). The CDR3 covers 14 residues. Trimming cost V 6 bases and J 9 bases; bases outside gene matches: 5. This chain's CDR3 is CASRTRDRGSPLHF. The DNA for the CDR3 is TGTGCCAGCAGGACCCGGGACAGGGGTTCACCCCTCCACTTT.

This chain joins TRBV20-1 and TRBJ1-1; D possibly corresponds to TRBD1 (6 bases). This CDR3 is 13 amino acids long. The V gene lost 6 bases and the J gene lost 4 bases, with 15 bases spanning the gap. Germline CDR1 and CDR2: DFQATT and SNEGSKA (reference sequence). The CDR3 DNA reads TGCAGTGCCAGGGGAGGGATCGGCACTGAAGCTTTCTTT. Translating gives CSARGGIGTEAFF.

This clonotype was seen a few times. This sequence joins TRBV7-8 and TRBJ1-2; the D gene is possibly TRBD1 (6 bases). V lost 1 base and J 6 bases, leaving 15 bases between the germline ends. CDR3 length: 15 amino acids. Germline V gene data show CDR1 as SGHVS and CDR2 as FQNEAQ. CDR3 amino acids: CASSLVLTGYDGYTF. DNA of the CDR3: TGTGCCAGCAGCTTAGTCCTCACAGGGTATGATGGCTACACCTTC.

This clonotype occurred a few times. The genes are TRBV6-1 and TRBJ2-5, with unresolved D. CDR3 size: 10 residues. The germline V gene has CDR1 MNHNS and CDR2 SASEGT. V was cut by 7 bases and J by 5 bases, with 5 bases left in between. DNA for the CDR3: TGTGCCAGCATGCTGGAGACCCAGTACTTC. This translates into CASMLETQYF.

The table lists this clonotype with a few counts. The chain uses TRBV11-2 and TRBJ1-1, with D unresolved. V lost 2 bases and J 0 bases, leaving 22 bases between the germline ends. The CDR3 length is 19 residues. In germline, CDR1 is SGHAT, CDR2 FQNNGV. The CDR3 sequence is CASSLWSDDIQAMNTEAFF. CDR3 DNA sequence: TGTGCCAGCAGCTTATGGTCAGACGACATCCAAGCAATGAACACTGAAGCTTTCTTT.

This clonotype was detected only a few times. The chain has TRBV7-9 and TRBJ1-2; D ambiguous. The V and J ends lost 5 bases and 7 bases respectively, with 17 bases between them. The germline gives CDR1 SEHNR, CDR2 FQNEAQ (reference sequence). The CDR3 extends over 14 amino acids. CDR3 bases: TGTGCCAGCAGCCCAGATTTAAGGTTGGCTGGCTACACCTTC. It specifies CASSPDLRLAGYTF.

The table lists this clonotype with a few counts. This chain joins TRBV7-2 and TRBJ1-6; a weak D match, TRBD1 (6 bases). V was trimmed by 5 bases and J by 8 bases, leaving 10 bases between them. The CDR3 contains 13 residues. CDR1 and CDR2 from the germline V gene are SGHTA and FQGNSA. The CDR3, as DNA: TGTGCCAGCAGCCCCCGGACAGATTCACCCCTCCACTTT. Amino acids: CASSPRTDSPLHF.

The gene calls are TRBV12-3 or TRBV12-4 and TRBJ2-7, with 7 bases aligning to TRBD1. After removal of 2 bases from V and 1 base from J, the junction contained 5 bases not matched to a gene. This CDR3 is built from 15 residues. The CDR3 DNA follows: TGTGCCAGCAGTTTAACCGACAGGGTTTCCTACGAGCAGTACTTC. This codes for CASSLTDRVSYEQYF.